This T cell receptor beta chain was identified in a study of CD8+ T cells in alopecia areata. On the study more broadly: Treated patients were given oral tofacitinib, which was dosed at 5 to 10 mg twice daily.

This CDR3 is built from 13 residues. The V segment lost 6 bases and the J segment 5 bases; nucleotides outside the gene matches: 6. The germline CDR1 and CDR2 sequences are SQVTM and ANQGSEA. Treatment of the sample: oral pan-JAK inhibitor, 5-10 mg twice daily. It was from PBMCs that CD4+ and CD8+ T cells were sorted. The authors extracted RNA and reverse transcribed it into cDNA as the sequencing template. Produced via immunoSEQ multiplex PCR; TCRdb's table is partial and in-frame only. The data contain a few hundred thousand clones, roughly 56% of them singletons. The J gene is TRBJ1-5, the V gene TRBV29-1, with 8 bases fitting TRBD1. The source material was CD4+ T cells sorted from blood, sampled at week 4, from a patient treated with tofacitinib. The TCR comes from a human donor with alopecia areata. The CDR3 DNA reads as TGCAGCGTACGACAGGGGAAGGATCAGCCCCAGCATTTT. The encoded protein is CSVRQGKDQPQHF.